Sequencing of this T cell receptor (beta chain) was carried out in a study of T cell responses to AZD1222 COVID-19 vaccine. The method was immunoSEQ multiplex PCR; TCRdb's version includes in-frame clones alone and lacks a portion of them. The table includes 65,000 to 85,000 clones, around nine tenths detected once. V lost 1 base and J lost 7; bases outside the gene matches: 4. CDR1 MGHRA and CDR2 YSYEKL come from the germline V gene. This CDR3 contains 15 residues. This chain connects TRBV4-1 to TRBJ1-4; 9 bases match TRBD1. This sample comprised peripheral blood, obtained on day 0 of AZD1222 vaccination. The TCR originated in an adult in good health. The CDR3 DNA follows: TGCGCCAGCAGCCAAGTTGGGACAGGGAGTGAAAAACTGTTTTTT. This gives the protein CASSQVGTGSEKLFF.